The TCR beta chain under discussion was sequenced for a study of OX40 agonist ivuxolimab in advanced cancers. Looking at the study overall: Administration of intravenous ivuxolimab to patients occurred every 2 weeks at 0.01 to 10 mg/kg. The study enrolled dose-escalation patients with hepatocellular carcinoma, melanoma, renal cell or head and neck cancer.

CDR3 size: 11 residues. In germline, CDR1 is MNHEY, CDR2 SVGAGI. Trimming took off 10 bases at V and 7 bases at J, with 14 bases between the two ends. Profiling relied on immunoSEQ multiplex PCR, and the TCRdb table lists in-frame clones only, not all of them. The table shows approximately 90,000 clones, with around 82% occurring only once. Autoimmune disease history or systemic immunosuppression led to patients being barred. This clone has just one count. The source is an adult with an advanced solid tumor such as melanoma, head and neck, liver or kidney cancer. Sample: CD4+ or CD8+ T cells sorted from blood, taken in a trial of the OX40 agonist ivuxolimab. The chain links TRBV6-5 to TRBJ2-7; D not resolved. The DNA for the CDR3 is TGTGCCACCGGTCGGGTTCATGAGCAGTACTTC. Protein product: CATGRVHEQYF.